This passage covers 10 T cell receptor beta chains from one sample sequenced in a study of cytomegalovirus exposure and HLA in healthy donors. The PCR used 60 Vbeta and 13 Jbeta primers. This table comes from immunoSEQ multiplex PCR, and its TCRdb copy is limited to in-frame clones, with some not included. In the table there are about 180,000 clones, around 80% of which are singletons. The specimen was PBMCs. Source of these receptors: a girl aged 5-17 years in good health and CMV-seropositive.

The V call is TRBV27, the J call TRBJ1-1, with D possibly matching TRBD1 (5 bases). This CDR3 is built from 14 residues. Germline-derived CDR1 and CDR2 are MNHEY and SMNVEV (reference sequence). The V gene lost 3 bases and the J gene lost 1 base, with 9 bases spanning the gap. For the CDR3, the DNA is TGTGCCAGCAGTTTCTTAACAGGGAACACTGAAGCTTTCTTT. This gives the protein CASSFLTGNTEAFF.

J is TRBJ1-2 and V is TRBV5-1; 8 bases fit TRBD1. With 0 bases clipped from V and 0 bases from J, the junction kept 13 bases outside the gene matches. There are 19 residues in the CDR3. CDR1 is SGHRS and CDR2 is YFSETQ in the germline V gene. For the CDR3, the DNA is TGCGCCAGCAGCTTGGGGTCAGGGGGCGCAGCCTATACTAACTATGGCTACACCTTC. Its translation is CASSLGSGGAAYTNYGYTF.

This sequence joins TRBV29-1 and TRBJ1-3; a weak D match, TRBD1 (6 bases). The V end was cut by 3 bases, the J end by 4 bases, with 13 bases between. This CDR3 has 14 amino acids. Looked up from germline, CDR1 is SQVTM and CDR2 is ANQGSEA. The CDR3 region has the DNA TGCAGCGTTGATCCAGGGGTTCCCGGAAACACCATATATTTT. Protein sequence: CSVDPGVPGNTIYF.

The chain uses TRBV27 and TRBJ2-7; 12 nucleotides align to TRBD2. The CDR3 is 15 residues long. Germline trimming cut 5 bases from V and 3 bases from J; bases unmatched to any gene: 5. Germline V CDR1 and CDR2: MNHEY, SMNVEV (reference sequence). Here the CDR3 DNA reads TGTGCCAGCAGTCTCCGGACTAGCGGGAACTACGAGCAGTACTTC. This sequence encodes CASSLRTSGNYEQYF.

The chain combines TRBV7-9 with TRBJ1-3; D gene unclear. This CDR3 has 14 residues. CDR1 is SEHNR and CDR2 is FQNEAQ in the germline V gene (reference sequence). Trimming left V 5 bases short and J 0 bases short, with 8 bases between. DNA for the CDR3: TGTGCCAGCAGCCCTAGGTCCTCTGGAAACACCATATATTTT. This translates into CASSPRSSGNTIYF.

The chain carries TRBV19 and TRBJ2-1; TRBD1 matches at 11 bases. CDR1 LNHDA and CDR2 SQIVND come from the germline V gene (reference sequence). CDR3 size: 15 residues. With 5 bases clipped from V and 3 bases from J, the junction kept 3 bases outside the gene matches. Written as DNA, the CDR3 is TGTGCCAGTAGTCCCGGGACAGGGGGCTACAATGAGCAGTTCTTC. Translating gives CASSPGTGGYNEQFF.

The CDR3 nucleotides are TGTGCCAGCATAGTAGAGGGCCAAGAGACCCAGTACTTC. As protein: CASIVEGQETQYF. The chain links TRBV2 to TRBJ2-5; D possibly corresponds to TRBD2 (5 bases). Per germline, CDR1 SNHLY and CDR2 FYNNEI. With 7 bases removed from V and 1 base from J, the gap between germline ends came to 10 bases. This CDR3 has 13 amino acids.

The chain has TRBV30 and TRBJ1-1, with 7 bases aligning to TRBD1. With V trimmed by 2 bases and J by 3 bases, 6 bases remained unmatched. The CDR3 has 14 amino acids. CDR1 and CDR2 from the germline V gene are GTSNPN and SVGIG (reference sequence). This CDR3 reads CAWSYRGGYTEAFF. In DNA, the CDR3 is TGTGCCTGGAGTTACAGGGGAGGATACACTGAAGCTTTCTTT.

This chain joins TRBV2 and TRBJ1-2; 7 bases are shared with TRBD1. This CDR3 has 13 residues. Germline V CDR1 and CDR2: SNHLY, FYNNEI. V lost 11 bases, J lost 3 bases, and 9 bases stayed unmatched. The CDR3 nucleotides are TGTGCCGGTTCCGGACAGGTCCACTATGGCTACACCTTC. It translates to CAGSGQVHYGYTF.

There are many counts of this clone. The CDR3 sequence: CASSKGSGVYNEQFF. Written as DNA, the CDR3 is TGTGCCAGCAGCAAAGGTAGCGGAGTCTACAATGAGCAGTTCTTC. The chain couples TRBV21-1 to TRBJ2-1; the tabulated D call, TRBD2, remains unverified against the DNA. TRBV21-1 is described as a pseudogene. This CDR3 spans 15 amino acids.